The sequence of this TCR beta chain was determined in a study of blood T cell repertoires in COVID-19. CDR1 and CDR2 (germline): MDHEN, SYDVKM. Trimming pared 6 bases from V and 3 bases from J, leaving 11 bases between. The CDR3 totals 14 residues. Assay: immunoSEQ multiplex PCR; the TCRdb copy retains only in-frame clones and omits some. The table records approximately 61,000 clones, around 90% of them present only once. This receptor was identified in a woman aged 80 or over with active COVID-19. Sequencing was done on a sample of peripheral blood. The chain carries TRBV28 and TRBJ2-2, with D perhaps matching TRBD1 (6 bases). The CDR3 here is CASRPSGDTGELFF. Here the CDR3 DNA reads TGTGCCAGCAGACCTTCAGGGGACACCGGGGAGCTGTTTTTT.